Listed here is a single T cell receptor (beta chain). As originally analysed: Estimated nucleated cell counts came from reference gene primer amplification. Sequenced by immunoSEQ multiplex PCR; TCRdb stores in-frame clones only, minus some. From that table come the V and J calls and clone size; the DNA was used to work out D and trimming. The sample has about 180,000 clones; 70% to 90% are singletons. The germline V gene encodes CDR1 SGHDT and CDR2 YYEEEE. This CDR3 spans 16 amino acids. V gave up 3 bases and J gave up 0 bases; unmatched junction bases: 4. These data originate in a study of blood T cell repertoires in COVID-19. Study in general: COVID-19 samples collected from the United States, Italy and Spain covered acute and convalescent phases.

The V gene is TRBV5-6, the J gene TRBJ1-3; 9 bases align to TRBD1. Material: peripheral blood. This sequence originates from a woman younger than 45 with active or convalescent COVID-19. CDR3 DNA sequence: TGTGCCAGCAGCTACGGGACAGGGAGCTCTGGAAACACCATATATTTT. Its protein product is CASSYGTGSSGNTIYF. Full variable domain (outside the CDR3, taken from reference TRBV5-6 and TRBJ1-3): DAGVTQSPTHLIKTRGQQVTLRCSPKSGHDTVSWYQQALGQGPQFIFQYYEEEERQRGNFPDRFSGHQFPNYSSELNVNALLLGDSALYLCASSYGTGSSGNTIYFGEGSWLTVV.